This T cell receptor beta chain was identified in a study of blood T cell repertoires in COVID-19. About the research overall: Samples taken during acute and convalescent COVID-19 were collected in the United States, Italy and Spain.

The CDR3 spans 16 residues. The data were produced by immunoSEQ multiplex PCR, yet TCRdb's version contains in-frame clones alone and is incomplete. In the table there are roughly 20,000 clones, 91% of which are singletons. This clone showed up just once. This clonotype was obtained from a man aged 65-85 years with active COVID-19. Sequencing was carried out using peripheral blood. The gene calls are TRBV21-1 and TRBJ2-5; TRBD2 reflects the table's D call only, with no check against the DNA. TRBV21-1 is listed as a pseudogene. This chain's CDR3 is CASSKGASGSQETQYF. In DNA form, the CDR3 reads TGTGCCAGCAGCAAAGGAGCTAGCGGGTCTCAAGAGACCCAGTACTTC.